This T cell receptor beta chain was observed in a study of patients and donors after allogeneic stem cell transplantation. TCRdb reprocessed the RT-PCR reads with MiXCR, giving one entry per CDR3 protein. The sample lists 900,000 to 1,000,000 distinct CDR3 sequences; 18% were seen once. This CDR3 is built from 16 residues. The V end was cut by 2 bases, the J end by 1 base, with 14 bases between. This clonotype appeared a few times. Input material: blood, either unsorted or a sorted T cell fraction (not recorded which). The sequence was obtained from a human donor who was either an allogeneic HSCT recipient or a stem cell or donor lymphocyte infusion donor (not recorded which). It is not recorded whose cells these are; they may come from a transplant donor. V gene TRBV12-3 or TRBV12-4 combines with J gene TRBJ1-1; D gene unclear. CDR3 loop: CASSLITWKKNTEAFF. The CDR3 DNA follows: TGTGCCAGCAGTTTAATAACCTGGAAAAAGAACACTGAAGCTTTCTTT.